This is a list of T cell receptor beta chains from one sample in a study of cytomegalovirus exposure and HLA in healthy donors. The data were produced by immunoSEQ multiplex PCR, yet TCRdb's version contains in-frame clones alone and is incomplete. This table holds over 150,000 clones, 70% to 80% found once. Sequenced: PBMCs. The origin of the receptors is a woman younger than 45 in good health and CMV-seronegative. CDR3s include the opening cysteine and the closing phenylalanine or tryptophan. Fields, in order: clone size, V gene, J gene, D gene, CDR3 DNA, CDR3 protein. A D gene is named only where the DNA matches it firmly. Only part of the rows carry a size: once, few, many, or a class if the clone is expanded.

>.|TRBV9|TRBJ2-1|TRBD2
TGTGCCAGCAGCGTAGGGGGGGGACTGAACAATGAGCAGTTCTTC
CASSVGGGLNNEQFF
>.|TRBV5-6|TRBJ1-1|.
TGTGCCAGCAGCTTGGGAGGGTTAGGCACTGAAGCTTTCTTT
CASSLGGLGTEAFF
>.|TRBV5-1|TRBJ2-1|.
TGCGCCAGCAGCTTGGAACTCCTCAAATACAATGAGCAGTTCTTC
CASSLELLKYNEQFF
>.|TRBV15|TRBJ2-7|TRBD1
TGTGCCACCAGCTCGGACAGGGGCCCCTACGAGCAGTACTTC
CATSSDRGPYEQYF
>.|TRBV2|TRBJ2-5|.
TGTGCCAGCACCGGGACAACCCATCAAGAGACCCAGTACTTC
CASTGTTHQETQYF
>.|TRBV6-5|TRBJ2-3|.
TGTGCCAGCAGTTACGTTCTTGCGGCGGATACGCAGTATTTT
CASSYVLAADTQYF
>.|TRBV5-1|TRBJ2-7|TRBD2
TGCGCCAGCAGCTTGGGACTAGCGGGGGGGATAGGAGAGGAAAAGCAGTACTTC
CASSLGLAGGIGEEKQYF
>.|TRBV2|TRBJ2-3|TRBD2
TGTGCCAGCAGTTATACTAGCGGGGGGGCAGTGGGTACGCAGTATTTT
CASSYTSGGAVGTQYF
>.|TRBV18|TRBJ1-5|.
TGTGCCAGGCGGTCAGTTAATCAGCCCCAGCATTTT
CARRSVNQPQHF
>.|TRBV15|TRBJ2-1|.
TGTGCCACCAGCAGAGATTCGAGGGAACGAGAGTTCTTC
CATSRDSREREFF
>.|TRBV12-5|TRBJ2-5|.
TGTGCTAGTGGTTTGGTCACAGGGCAAGAGACCCAGTACTTC
CASGLVTGQETQYF
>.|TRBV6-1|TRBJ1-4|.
TGTGCCAGCAGCCTCGCGGAGGGAGGCGGGGAAAAACTGTTTTTT
CASSLAEGGGEKLFF
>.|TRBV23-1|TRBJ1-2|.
TGCGCCAGCAGTCAATCGATCGAGGGTCCGGGCTACACCTTC
CASSQSIEGPGYTF
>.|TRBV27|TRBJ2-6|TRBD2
TGTGCCAGCAGGCGGGGGTATGGGGCCAACGTCCTGACTTTC
CASRRGYGANVLTF
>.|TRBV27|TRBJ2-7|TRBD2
TGTGCCAGCAGTTTAGGAGCGGGAGCATGGGAGCAGTACTTC
CASSLGAGAWEQYF
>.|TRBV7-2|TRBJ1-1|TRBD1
TGTGCCAGCAGCGTCACCAGGGGGCTCGCTGAAGCTTTCTTT
CASSVTRGLAEAFF
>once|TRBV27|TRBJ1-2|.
TGTGCCAGCAGTTTAGCCGGGGTAGGTGGCTACACCTTC
CASSLAGVGGYTF
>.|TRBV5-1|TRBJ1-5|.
TGCGCCAGCAGCTTGCAGGGTGGCAATCAGCCCCAGCATTTT
CASSLQGGNQPQHF
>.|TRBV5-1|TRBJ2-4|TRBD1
TGCGCCAGCAGCGAATTGGGACAGTGGAACAAAAACATTCAGTACTTC
CASSELGQWNKNIQYF
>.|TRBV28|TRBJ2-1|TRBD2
TGTGCCAGCAGTGGGACTAGCGGGAGTTGGGGGTACAATGAGCAGTTCTTC
CASSGTSGSWGYNEQFF
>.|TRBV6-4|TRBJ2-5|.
TGTGCCAGCAGTGAGGGGGGTGGGAGACAAGAGACCCAGTACTTC
CASSEGGGRQETQYF
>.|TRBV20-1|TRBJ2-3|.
TGCAGTGCAACGCGCGCAGATACGCAGTATTTT
CSATRADTQYF
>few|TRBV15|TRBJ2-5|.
TGTGCCACCAGCAGAGATTCCAGGTTCCCTTGGGAGACCCAGTACTTC
CATSRDSRFPWETQYF
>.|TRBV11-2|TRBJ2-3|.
TGTGCCAGCAGCCATGACTGGGCAGATACGCAGTATTTT
CASSHDWADTQYF
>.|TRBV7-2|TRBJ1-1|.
TGTGCCGGAGGGGTGGGGTCCCACACTGAAGCTTTCTTT
CAGGVGSHTEAFF
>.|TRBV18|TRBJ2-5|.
TGTGCCAGCTCACCGTATCGGTACCAAGAGACCCAGTACTTC
CASSPYRYQETQYF
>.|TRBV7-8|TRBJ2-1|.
TGTGCCAGCAGCCCGATGACAGATAGCTCCTACAATGAGCAGTTCTTC
CASSPMTDSSYNEQFF
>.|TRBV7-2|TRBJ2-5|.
TGTGCCAGCAGCTTCCCGTTAGTGCGAGACTACGACGCGGAAGAGACCCAGTACTTC
CASSFPLVRDYDAEETQYF